Sequencing of this TCR beta chain was carried out in a study of cytomegalovirus exposure and HLA in healthy donors. Whole-study findings and limits: Association of a missense DCLRE1C variant with TCR beta V- and J-gene trimming was reported in a later analysis. Later analysis reportedly placed an Asian-associated ancestry cluster below the roughly 700-donor mean in N-insertions. Overall, roughly 160 TCR beta chains were annotated as cytomegalovirus-associated.

Remarks on this clone: Its matching antigen is unknown.

The PCR used 60 Vbeta and 13 Jbeta primers. TCRdb's table, derived via immunoSEQ multiplex PCR, lists solely in-frame clones and lacks some. Of under 200,000 clones detected, over 75% appear once; the ten largest clones hold about 2.9%. From germline, CDR1 is SGHRS and CDR2 YFSETQ. V shed 1 base and J shed 6 bases, with 13 bases lying between them. The CDR3 contains 14 residues. This receptor was obtained from a female donor in good health and CMV-seronegative. The V call is TRBV5-1, the J call TRBJ1-2, with no clear D. Input material: PBMCs. The CDR3 reads CASSLIQDVDGYTF. CDR3 bases: TGCGCCAGCAGCTTGATCCAGGATGTGGATGGCTACACCTTC.